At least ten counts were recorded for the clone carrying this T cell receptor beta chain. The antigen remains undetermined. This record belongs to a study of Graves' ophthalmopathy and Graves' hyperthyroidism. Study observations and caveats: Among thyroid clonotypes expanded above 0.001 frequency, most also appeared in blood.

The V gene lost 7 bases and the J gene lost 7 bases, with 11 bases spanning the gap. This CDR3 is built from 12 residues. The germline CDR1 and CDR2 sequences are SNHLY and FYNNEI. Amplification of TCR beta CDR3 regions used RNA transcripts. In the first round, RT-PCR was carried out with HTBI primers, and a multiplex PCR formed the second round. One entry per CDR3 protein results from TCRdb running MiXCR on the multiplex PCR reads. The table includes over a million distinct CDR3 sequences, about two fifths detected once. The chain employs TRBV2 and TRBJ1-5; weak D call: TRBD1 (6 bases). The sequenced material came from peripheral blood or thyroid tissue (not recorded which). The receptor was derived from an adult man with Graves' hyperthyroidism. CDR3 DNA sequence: TGTGCCAGCACGGGGGCAGGGCAGCCCCAGCATTTT. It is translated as CASTGAGQPQHF.